This T cell receptor (beta chain) was captured in a study of T-cell reconstitution after alpha-beta-depleted transplantation in children. Using unique molecular identifiers, the investigators prepared the TCRbeta library. TCRdb re-analysed the PCR reads in MiXCR, keeping a single row per CDR3 protein. The profile covers approximately 250,000 distinct CDR3 sequences, with approximately 9.8% appearing a single time and approximately 5% taken by the ten largest. The CDR3 is 16 residues long. Germline CDR1 reads MNHNS; CDR2 reads SASEGT. V was clipped by 11 bases and J by 6 bases, with 26 bases between them. Ten or more counts support this clonotype.

Sequencing used PBMCs from the stem cell graft donor, obtained from the stem cell graft. The chain carries TRBV6-1 and TRBJ1-5; tentatively, D is TRBD1 (5 bases). The sequence derives from a human donor who donated a stem cell graft to a child with SCID. The CDR3 protein is CAAAPYPQGKVQPQHF. The CDR3 DNA reads TGTGCCGCTGCCCCATATCCCCAGGGAAAAGTTCAGCCCCAGCATTTT.